Following are 15 T cell receptor beta chains from one sample sequenced in a study of blood T cells in healthy people across ages. Then a second PCR, running roughly 7 to 11 cycles, was carried out with a sample-barcoded 5' primer and a J-beta primer mix. TCRdb re-called the 5' RACE reads through MiXCR, storing one row per CDR3 protein. The sample consists of some 1.7 million distinct CDR3 sequences, approximately 28% of them appearing once. Specimen: blood. These receptors all come from a woman aged 30 to 39 in good health.

The chain uses TRBV20-1 and TRBJ2-3; no definite D call. Trimming removed 6 bases at V and 6 bases at J, with 7 bases between. The CDR3 spans 10 residues. Germline V lookup: CDR1 DFQATT, CDR2 SNEGSKA (reference sequence). CDR3 region: CSATRDTQYF. The CDR3, as DNA: TGCAGTGCCACACGGGATACGCAGTATTTT.

Comment on this clonotype: A much larger clonotype is one base distant, so this may be a read error. V gene TRBV15 combines with J gene TRBJ2-7; D call uncertain. This CDR3 is 14 amino acids long. CDR1 and CDR2 (germline): LNHNV, YYDKDF (reference sequence). V was clipped by 2 bases and J by 0 bases, with 8 bases between them. CDR3 sequence: CATSRLMSSYEQYF. CDR3 sequence (DNA): TGTGCCACCAGCAGATTGATGAGCTCCTACGAGCAGTACTTC.

This clonotype was counted only a few times. The chain carries TRBV10-3 and TRBJ2-1, with 7 bases lining up with TRBD2. The CDR3 has 15 residues. Germline V lookup: CDR1 ENHRY, CDR2 SYGVKD. V lost 4 bases to trimming and J lost 8 bases; unmatched junction nucleotides: 11. CDR3 sequence: CAISAGLGGRDEQFF. The CDR3 nucleotides are TGTGCCATCAGTGCCGGGCTCGGGGGGAGAGATGAGCAGTTCTTC.

As regards this clonotype: A read error may explain this, as a much larger clone is one base away. The chain links TRBV5-1 to TRBJ2-5, with 10 positions matching TRBD2. V dropped 2 bases and J dropped 12; count of bases not matched to a gene: 13. Looked up from germline, CDR1 is SGHRS and CDR2 is YFSETQ. The CDR3 sequence is 15 residues long. The CDR3 coding sequence is TGCGCCAGCAGCTTCTGCGGCAGCGGGAGGGGTGTGGAGTACTTC. As protein: CASSFCGSGRGVEYF.

Note on this clonotype: A much larger clone lies a single base off, so this may be a read error. The chain uses TRBV4-1 and TRBJ2-1; tentative D call: TRBD1 (6 bases). The CDR3 contains 15 residues. The germline V gene has CDR1 MGHRA and CDR2 YSYEKL. As DNA, the CDR3 is TGCGCCAGCCGCCACCCACAGGGAAGTTCAAATGAGCAGTTCTTC. It is translated as CASRHPQGSSNEQFF.

This chain connects TRBV18 to TRBJ2-4; the D gene is possibly TRBD1 (6 bases). There are 12 residues in the CDR3. The germline gives CDR1 KGHSH, CDR2 LQKENI. Trimming took off 5 bases at V and 14 bases at J, with 16 bases between the two ends. The DNA of the CDR3 is TGTGCCAGCTCAGCGGCTACAGGGTATAAGTACTTC. As protein: CASSAATGYKYF.

Notes on this clonotype: A much larger clone is a single base away; this may be a read error. V is TRBV7-9 and J is TRBJ2-7; D may be TRBD2 (6 bases). This CDR3 is built from 15 residues. The germline CDR1 and CDR2 sequences are SEHNR and FQNEAQ (reference sequence). Trimming pared 1 base from V and 7 bases from J, leaving 17 bases between. The CDR3 DNA reads TGTGCCAGCAGCTTAGGAGTAGCGGCCTACAATGAGCAGTACTTC. Protein: CASSLGVAAYNEQYF.

Notes on this clonotype: Sequence at one end of the junction differs from germline and may be a read error. This chain links TRBV5-4 with TRBJ1-1; 8 bases map to TRBD1. The CDR3 has 16 residues. From germline, CDR1 is SGHNT and CDR2 YYREEE (reference sequence). CDR3 sequence: CAGSPQGAVSRAEAFF. CDR3 DNA sequence: TGTGCCGGCAGTCCCCAGGGGGCAGTTTCAAGGGCTGAAGCTTTCTTT.

J is TRBJ1-2 and V is TRBV19; a weak D match, TRBD1 (6 bases). Germline loops: CDR1 LNHDA, CDR2 SQIVND (reference sequence). The CDR3 has 10 residues. V lost 9 bases and J 8 bases, leaving 10 bases between the germline ends. The CDR3: CASGQWGYTF. CDR3 DNA: TGTGCCAGCGGACAGTGGGGCTACACCTTC.

This chain joins TRBV2 and TRBJ2-7; 7 positions match TRBD1. Looked up from germline, CDR1 is SNHLY and CDR2 is FYNNEI. This CDR3 has 12 amino acids. The trim removed 7 bases at V and 3 bases at J, leaving 3 bases unmatched. The DNA for the CDR3 is TGTGCCAGCAAAGGGACAGACTACGAGCAGTACTTC. Translated: CASKGTDYEQYF.

This clonotype was seen a few times. The chain uses TRBV12-3 or TRBV12-4 and TRBJ2-5; TRBD2 aligns across 8 bases. The DNA matches TRBJ2-7 better at its end, which makes the J call doubtful. The CDR3 is 13 residues long. DNA for the CDR3: TGTGCCAGCAGTTACGGGGGGGCGTCCGAGCAGTACTTC. This sequence encodes CASSYGGASEQYF.

In the case of this clonotype: The junction differs from germline at one of its ends, possibly a read error. This chain connects TRBV6-1 to TRBJ2-4; 8 bases map to TRBD2. The J call may be faulty, since TRBJ2-7 better matches the DNA end. The germline gives CDR1 MNHNS, CDR2 SASEGT. The CDR3 runs to 15 residues. The CDR3 DNA reads as TGTACCAGCAGTAGACGAGCGGGGGAGTCCTACGAGCAGTACTTC. Translation gives CTSSRRAGESYEQYF.

This clonotype has just a few counts. V gene TRBV28 combines with J gene TRBJ1-6, with D possibly being TRBD1 (6 bases). V dropped 2 bases and J dropped 9 bases, with 11 bases sitting between them. The length of the CDR3 is 14 residues. The germline V gene has CDR1 MDHEN and CDR2 SYDVKM. The CDR3 sequence: CASSLGQSLSPLHF. The CDR3 coding sequence is TGTGCCAGCAGTTTAGGACAGTCGCTTTCACCCCTCCACTTT.

This clonotype came up many times. The genes are TRBV10-2 and TRBJ2-5, with 7 nucleotides matching TRBD2. The CDR3 covers 14 residues. Per germline, CDR1 WSHSY and CDR2 SAAADI. With V trimmed by 7 bases and J by 1 base, 6 bases remained unmatched. CDR3 coding DNA: TGCGCCAGCACCAATTGGGGGGGCCAAGAGACCCAGTACTTC. The encoded protein is CASTNWGGQETQYF.

This chain links TRBV7-2 with TRBJ2-1, with D uncertain. The length of the CDR3 is 14 residues. V lost 5 bases and J lost 4, with 12 bases in between. Germline V gene sequence: CDR1 SGHTA, CDR2 FQGNSA. The CDR3 bases are TGTGCCAGCAGCCCAGAAAGACGGTACAATGAGCAGTTCTTC. Its protein product is CASSPERRYNEQFF.